This T cell receptor (beta chain) emerged from a study of T cell responses to AZD1222 COVID-19 vaccine. The table came from immunoSEQ multiplex PCR; TCRdb's copy has only in-frame clones and leaves some out. This sample carries about 180,000 clones, 75% to 90% of them seen once, and the ten largest clones take 4.3%. As for this clone: Its antigen is not identified.

Broader study findings: White British donors predominated, females outnumbered males, and clonal diversity was possibly underestimated. Recipients of two AZD1222 doses showed rising Spike-specific TCR breadth and depth. At baseline, just 6 or 7 AZD1222 recipients tested seropositive.

Germline values: CDR1 SEHNR, CDR2 FQNEAQ (reference sequence). The CDR3 runs to 15 residues. V was clipped by 5 bases and J by 4 bases, with 15 bases between them. This receptor was identified in an adult who received the MenACWY meningococcal vaccine as a control. Sequenced here: peripheral blood, sampled 28 days after the second dose of the MenACWY control vaccine. The J gene is TRBJ2-1, the V gene TRBV7-9, with TRBD2 as a possible D gene (6 bases). CDR3 nucleotide sequence: TGTGCCAGCAGCGCGACTGGCGGAGGGTACAATGAGCAGTTCTTC. Protein sequence: CASSATGGGYNEQFF.